These T cell receptor beta chains were read from a single sample in a study of early T cells in non-severe SARS-CoV-2 infection. TCRdb passed the 5' RACE reads through MiXCR, listing each CDR3 protein once. The table lists tens of thousands of distinct CDR3 sequences, just under 15% of them singletons, with around 6% in the top ten. Sequencing was carried out using whole blood. The receptors originated from an adult who was a healthcare worker with PCR-confirmed SARS-CoV-2 infection or an uninfected control (not recorded which). CDR3s include the opening cysteine and the closing phenylalanine or tryptophan. The D gene is left open where the match is weak. For some rows the clone size is stated as once, few or many, or as a class when expanded; others skip it.

TRBJ2-1,-,TRBV4-1,few,TGCGCCAGCAGTATAACCCGACTAGTTAAGGGTGATGAGCAGTTCTTC,CASSITRLVKGDEQFF
TRBJ2-5,TRBD2,TRBV7-2,few,TGTGCCAGCAGCCCGACCCTAGCGGGAGAAGGGACCCAGTACTTC,CASSPTLAGEGTQYF
TRBJ2-7,-,TRBV9,-,TGTGCCAGCAGCTCACCGGACGGCGCTCCCGGCGAGCAGTACTTC,CASSSPDGAPGEQYF
TRBJ2-7,TRBD2,TRBV20-1,many,TGCAGTGCTAGAGGGCCGGGACTAGTGGGGTACGAGCAGTACTTC,CSARGPGLVGYEQYF
TRBJ1-1,-,TRBV11-2,few,TGTGCCAGCAGCCTCACATACATCTTCCGGAGCCGTATGAACACTGAAGCTTTCTTT,CASSLTYIFRSRMNTEAFF
TRBJ1-3,-,TRBV7-9,few,TGTGCCAGCAGCTTAGCGCTTGAGGACTCGAGCTCTGGAAACACCATATATTTT,CASSLALEDSSSGNTIYF
TRBJ1-5,-,TRBV6-2/TRBV6-3,-,TGTGCCAGCAGTCGTTTCACGGACGGGGTTCGTAATCAGCCCCAGCATTTT,CASSRFTDGVRNQPQHF
TRBJ1-1,-,TRBV7-9,-,TGTGCCAGCACCCTTGAAATAGAAGCTTTCTTT,CASTLEIEAFF
TRBJ1-6,-,TRBV20-1,-,TGCAGTGCCCAAAGGGGAGGGTCCGGTAATTCACCCCTCCACTTT,CSAQRGGSGNSPLHF
TRBJ2-1,-,TRBV20-1,-,TGCAGTGCTAGAGTAGGGACCTACAATGAGCAGTTCTTC,CSARVGTYNEQFF
TRBJ2-7,-,TRBV10-3,few,TGTGCCATCAGTGACCCGAGGGAGGGGGTCGGAGAGCAGTACTTC,CAISDPREGVGEQYF
TRBJ2-7,-,TRBV28,-,TGTGCCAGCAGTGCAACAGGGTCCTACGAGCAGTACTTC,CASSATGSYEQYF
TRBJ2-3,-,TRBV5-5,few,TGTGCCAGCAGCTCAAAGGGGGAGACCACAGATACGCAGTATTTT,CASSSKGETTDTQYF
TRBJ2-3,-,TRBV3-1,few,TGTGCCAGCAGCCCCGGAGGGCCGGCAGATACGCAGTATTTT,CASSPGGPADTQYF
TRBJ1-5,-,TRBV12-3/TRBV12-4,few,TGTGCCAGCAGTTTGATGGGCCAGGGGATAAATCAGCCCCAGCATTTT,CASSLMGQGINQPQHF
TRBJ2-3,-,TRBV28,-,TGTGCCAGCAGTTGGACAGCAGATACGCAGTATTTT,CASSWTADTQYF
TRBJ1-6,TRBD1,TRBV6-6,-,TGTGCCAGCAGTTACCCCACAGGGGGCGCGGCACCCCTCCACTTT,CASSYPTGGAAPLHF
TRBJ2-7,TRBD1,TRBV6-6,-,TGTGCCAGCAGTTACTCCGGGACAGGGTTGTACGAGCAGTACTTC,CASSYSGTGLYEQYF
TRBJ1-1,-,TRBV20-1,many,TGCAGTGCCCCGGAGGCTATGAGCACTGAAGCTTTCTTT,CSAPEAMSTEAFF
TRBJ1-1,-,TRBV20-1,many,TGCAGTTCCTCGGGAGACACGAACAGTGAAGCTTTCTTT,CSSSGDTNSEAFF
TRBJ2-5,-,TRBV5-1,-,TGCGCCAGCAGCTTGGGAGGGCGAGGAGAGACCCAGTACTTC,CASSLGGRGETQYF
TRBJ2-7,TRBD2,TRBV6-5,many,TGTGCCAGCAGTTACCAGACTAGCGGACCCGTTGGGCAGTACTTC,CASSYQTSGPVGQYF
TRBJ2-2,TRBD1,TRBV7-8,-,TGTGCCAGCAGCACCAGGACAGGGAACACCGGGGAGCTGTTTTTT,CASSTRTGNTGELFF
TRBJ1-1,-,TRBV2,-,TGTGCCAGCACGGCATACACTGAAGCTTTCTTT,CASTAYTEAFF
TRBJ2-2,-,TRBV20-1,few,TGCAGTGTCAGATCCACCGGGGAGCTGTTTTTT,CSVRSTGELFF
TRBJ2-1,TRBD2,TRBV7-9,few,TGTGCCAGCAGCTTAGTCCAGCTAGCGGCGAACTACAATGAGCAGTTCTTC,CASSLVQLAANYNEQFF
TRBJ2-4,TRBD2,TRBV5-1,-,TGCGCCAGCAGCACAGCTAGCGGGAGAACCAAAAACATTCAGTACTTC,CASSTASGRTKNIQYF
TRBJ2-5,-,TRBV7-9,-,TGTGCCAGCAGCTTAATGGGGGGCCAAGAGACCCAGTACTTC,CASSLMGGQETQYF
TRBJ2-1,TRBD1,TRBV11-3,many,TGTGCCAGCAGCGCTGGGGACAGGGTCGGCGATGAGCAGTTCTTC,CASSAGDRVGDEQFF
TRBJ2-1,-,TRBV20-1,few,TGCAGTGCTAGTAGCGGCAACAATGAGCAGTTCTTC,CSASSGNNEQFF
TRBJ1-1,-,TRBV7-9,few,TGTGCCAGCAGCTTAGGACAGAATGAAGCTTTCTTT,CASSLGQNEAFF
TRBJ2-5,-,TRBV12-3/TRBV12-4,few,TGTGCCAGCAGCGCAGGGGGGTCCCATGAAGAGACCCAGTACTTC,CASSAGGSHEETQYF